This TCR beta chain was profiled in a study of prognosis after radiotherapy for stage I lung cancer. This clonotype was counted many times. The antigen is unknown. Study results and limitations: Tumor specificity of the expanded TCR clones was not determined. Patients developing distant metastases showed lower Shannon entropy after stereotactic body radiation therapy.

From genomic DNA, TCR beta CDR3 was amplified by two-round multiplex PCR. Every TRBV and TRBJ gene had its own specific primer in first-round PCR. TCRdb reprocessed the multiplex PCR reads with MiXCR, giving one entry per CDR3 protein. The sample holds approximately 17,000 distinct CDR3 sequences, approximately 44% seen once. Trimming stripped 2 bases from V and 5 bases from J, with 9 bases between. The CDR3 length is 13 residues. Germline loops: CDR1 MGHDK, CDR2 SYGVNS. The specimen comprised PBMCs, sampled before or after stereotactic body radiation therapy (not recorded which). The gene calls are TRBV25-1 and TRBJ2-5; D unresolved. The sequence derives from a donor aged 50 or older with non-small cell lung cancer. The CDR3 reads CASSEIRRETQYF. The CDR3 DNA follows: TGTGCCAGCAGTGAAATCCGAAGGGAGACCCAGTACTTC.